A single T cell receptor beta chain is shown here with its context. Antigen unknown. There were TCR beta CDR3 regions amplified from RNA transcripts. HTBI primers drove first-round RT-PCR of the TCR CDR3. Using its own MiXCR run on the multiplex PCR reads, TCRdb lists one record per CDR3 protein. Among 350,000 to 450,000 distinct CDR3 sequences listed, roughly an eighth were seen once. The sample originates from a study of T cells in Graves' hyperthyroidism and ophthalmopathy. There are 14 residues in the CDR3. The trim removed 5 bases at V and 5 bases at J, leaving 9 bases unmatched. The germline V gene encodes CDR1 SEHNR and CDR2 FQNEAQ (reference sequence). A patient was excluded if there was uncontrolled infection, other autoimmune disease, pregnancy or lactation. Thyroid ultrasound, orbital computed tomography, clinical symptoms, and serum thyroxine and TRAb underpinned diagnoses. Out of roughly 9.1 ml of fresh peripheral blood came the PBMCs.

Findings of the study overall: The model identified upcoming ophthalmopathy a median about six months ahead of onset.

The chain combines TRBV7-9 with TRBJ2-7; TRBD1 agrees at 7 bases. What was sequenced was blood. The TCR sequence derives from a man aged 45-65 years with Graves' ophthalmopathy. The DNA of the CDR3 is TGTGCCAGCAGCACCACAGGGGCCGGGGACGAGCAGTACTTC. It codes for CASSTTGAGDEQYF.